The rows below give T cell receptor beta chains drawn from one sample of a study of blood T cell repertoires in COVID-19. Method: immunoSEQ multiplex PCR; TCRdb's copy keeps in-frame clones and lacks some. The data show roughly 150,000 clones, around 89% seen once. Specimen: peripheral blood. Every receptor here comes from a man between 18 and 29 years old with COVID-19, enrolled during active disease. Each CDR3 is given with its conserved first and last residue. Fields, in order: J gene, clone size, D gene, V gene, CDR3 protein, CDR3 DNA. The D gene is left open where the match is weak. Part of the rows lack a size; the others show once, few, many or a class for expanded clones.

j_gene: TRBJ2-3
abundance: .
d_gene: .
v_gene: TRBV5-6
CDR3aa: CASSPDLWTRTDTQYF
CDR3nt: TGTGCCAGCAGCCCGGACCTCTGGACTCGCACAGATACGCAGTATTTT

j_gene: TRBJ1-1
abundance: .
d_gene: .
v_gene: TRBV28
CDR3aa: CASSFAGGNTEAFF
CDR3nt: TGTGCCAGCAGTTTTGCAGGAGGAAACACTGAAGCTTTCTTT

j_gene: TRBJ1-1
abundance: .
d_gene: .
v_gene: TRBV21-1
CDR3aa: CASSKERGHAFF
CDR3nt: TGTGCCAGCAGCAAAGAGAGGGGGCATGCTTTCTTT

j_gene: TRBJ1-2
abundance: once
d_gene: .
v_gene: TRBV5-1
CDR3aa: CASSLGDRSYGYTF
CDR3nt: TGCGCCAGCAGCTTGGGAGACAGGAGCTATGGCTACACCTTC

j_gene: TRBJ2-2
abundance: .
d_gene: TRBD1
v_gene: TRBV7-9
CDR3aa: CASSLDRGNTGELFF
CDR3nt: TGTGCCAGCAGCCTGGACAGGGGTAACACCGGGGAGCTGTTTTTT

j_gene: TRBJ2-5
abundance: .
d_gene: .
v_gene: TRBV5-4
CDR3aa: CASSLQGVETQYF
CDR3nt: TGTGCCAGCAGCCTACAGGGAGTCGAGACCCAGTACTTC

j_gene: TRBJ1-4
abundance: .
d_gene: .
v_gene: TRBV4-2
CDR3aa: CASSPLGGTNEKLFF
CDR3nt: TGTGCCAGCAGCCCCTTAGGGGGTACTAATGAAAAACTGTTTTTT

j_gene: TRBJ2-7
abundance: once
d_gene: .
v_gene: TRBV28
CDR3aa: CASTPDNHEQYF
CDR3nt: TGTGCCAGCACTCCGGACAACCACGAGCAGTACTTC

j_gene: TRBJ1-4
abundance: .
d_gene: TRBD1
v_gene: TRBV19
CDR3aa: CASSEGAGEKLLF
CDR3nt: TGTGCCAGTAGCGAGGGGGCAGGTGAAAAACTGCTTTTT

j_gene: TRBJ1-1
abundance: .
d_gene: .
v_gene: TRBV6-2/TRBV6-3
CDR3aa: CASSRGPNTEAFF
CDR3nt: TGTGCCAGCAGCCGAGGGCCTAACACTGAAGCTTTCTTT

j_gene: TRBJ2-5
abundance: .
d_gene: TRBD2
v_gene: TRBV3-1/TRBV3-2
CDR3aa: CASSPPASGRLGETQYF
CDR3nt: TGTGCCAGCAGCCCCCCGGCTAGCGGGAGATTAGGAGAGACCCAGTACTTC

j_gene: TRBJ2-1
abundance: .
d_gene: TRBD2
v_gene: TRBV6-6
CDR3aa: CASISGSPYNEQFF
CDR3nt: TGTGCCAGCATAAGCGGGAGCCCCTACAATGAGCAGTTCTTC

j_gene: TRBJ1-6
abundance: .
d_gene: .
v_gene: TRBV28
CDR3aa: CASDGGQYNSPLHF
CDR3nt: TGTGCCAGCGACGGAGGGCAGTATAATTCACCCCTCCACTTT

j_gene: TRBJ2-7
abundance: .
d_gene: TRBD2
v_gene: TRBV7-2
CDR3aa: CASSLAASGRSTPYEQYF
CDR3nt: TGTGCCAGCAGCTTAGCGGCTAGCGGGAGGTCCACCCCCTACGAGCAGTACTTC

j_gene: TRBJ2-1
abundance: .
d_gene: TRBD2
v_gene: TRBV27
CDR3aa: CASRLGTSRDNEQFF
CDR3nt: TGTGCCAGCAGGCTAGGGACTAGCCGCGACAATGAGCAGTTCTTC

j_gene: TRBJ1-5
abundance: .
d_gene: .
v_gene: TRBV2
CDR3aa: CASSIQGNQPQHF
CDR3nt: TGTGCCAGCAGCATACAGGGTAATCAGCCCCAGCATTTT

j_gene: TRBJ2-1
abundance: .
d_gene: TRBD2
v_gene: TRBV6-2/TRBV6-3
CDR3aa: CASSPVGAGVPPSYNEQFF
CDR3nt: TGTGCCAGCAGTCCGGTGGGAGCGGGAGTTCCTCCCTCCTACAATGAGCAGTTCTTC

j_gene: TRBJ1-1
abundance: .
d_gene: TRBD1
v_gene: TRBV10-1
CDR3aa: CASSDSGQGSTEAFF
CDR3nt: TGCGCCAGCAGTGATTCGGGACAGGGGAGCACTGAAGCTTTCTTT

j_gene: TRBJ2-7
abundance: .
d_gene: TRBD2
v_gene: TRBV5-8
CDR3aa: CASSLIPRGTYEQYF
CDR3nt: TGTGCCAGCAGCTTGATCCCGCGGGGGACCTACGAGCAGTACTTC

j_gene: TRBJ2-1
abundance: .
d_gene: TRBD2
v_gene: TRBV4-1
CDR3aa: CASSQPTSGRRDEQFF
CDR3nt: TGCGCCAGCAGCCAGCCGACTAGCGGGAGACGAGATGAGCAGTTCTTC

j_gene: TRBJ2-7
abundance: .
d_gene: TRBD1
v_gene: TRBV28
CDR3aa: CASSLSGTGGLGYEQYF
CDR3nt: TGTGCCAGCAGTTTATCTGGGACAGGGGGTCTCGGGTACGAGCAGTACTTC

j_gene: TRBJ2-3
abundance: .
d_gene: .
v_gene: TRBV5-1
CDR3aa: CASSLEGGPTDTQYF
CDR3nt: TGCGCCAGCAGCTTGGAAGGGGGACCCACAGATACGCAGTATTTT

j_gene: TRBJ1-5
abundance: once
d_gene: .
v_gene: TRBV2
CDR3aa: CASSERGIQLQPQHF
CDR3nt: TGTGCCAGCAGTGAGAGGGGGATACAACTTCAGCCCCAGCATTTT

j_gene: TRBJ2-1
abundance: .
d_gene: .
v_gene: TRBV6-5
CDR3aa: CASSSSSFSYNEQFF
CDR3nt: TGTGCCAGCAGTTCGTCGAGCTTCTCCTACAATGAGCAGTTCTTC

j_gene: TRBJ2-5
abundance: .
d_gene: .
v_gene: TRBV24-1
CDR3aa: CATSAQETQYF
CDR3nt: TGTGCCACCAGTGCGCAGGAGACCCAGTACTTC

j_gene: TRBJ2-7
abundance: .
d_gene: .
v_gene: TRBV7-2
CDR3aa: CASSLVGGMNVYEQYF
CDR3nt: TGTGCCAGCAGCTTAGTTGGCGGGATGAATGTCTACGAGCAGTACTTC

j_gene: TRBJ2-3
abundance: .
d_gene: .
v_gene: TRBV5-1
CDR3aa: CASSLDRVGTDTQYF
CDR3nt: TGCGCCAGCAGCTTGGACAGGGTGGGAACAGATACGCAGTATTTT

j_gene: TRBJ2-7
abundance: .
d_gene: .
v_gene: TRBV19
CDR3aa: CASSIGRGQDTGYEQYF
CDR3nt: TGTGCCAGTAGTATTGGGAGAGGCCAAGACACCGGGTACGAGCAGTACTTC

j_gene: TRBJ2-2
abundance: .
d_gene: .
v_gene: TRBV11-3
CDR3aa: CASSYGGPLITGELFF
CDR3nt: TGTGCCAGCAGCTACGGGGGACCCCTGATCACCGGGGAGCTGTTTTTT

j_gene: TRBJ2-1
abundance: .
d_gene: .
v_gene: TRBV6-4
CDR3aa: CASSAQPHLDSTTYNEQFF
CDR3nt: TGTGCCAGCAGTGCCCAACCCCATCTTGACAGCACCACTTACAATGAGCAGTTCTTC

j_gene: TRBJ2-7
abundance: .
d_gene: TRBD2
v_gene: TRBV2
CDR3aa: CASKRGYEQYF
CDR3nt: TGTGCCAGCAAGCGGGGGTACGAGCAGTACTTC

j_gene: TRBJ2-1
abundance: .
d_gene: TRBD2
v_gene: TRBV4-1
CDR3aa: CASSPRLAGGTEQFF
CDR3nt: TGCGCCAGCAGCCCCCGACTAGCGGGAGGAACCGAGCAGTTCTTC

j_gene: TRBJ1-6
abundance: few
d_gene: TRBD1
v_gene: TRBV30
CDR3aa: CAWKGTGDSPLHF
CDR3nt: TGTGCCTGGAAAGGGACAGGGGATTCACCCCTCCACTTT

j_gene: TRBJ2-2
abundance: .
d_gene: .
v_gene: TRBV28
CDR3aa: CASTPWGGQAYTGELFF
CDR3nt: TGTGCCAGCACCCCTTGGGGGGGACAGGCCTACACCGGGGAGCTGTTTTTT

j_gene: TRBJ2-1
abundance: .
d_gene: .
v_gene: TRBV9
CDR3aa: CASSVEAGSSYNEQFF
CDR3nt: TGTGCCAGCAGCGTAGAGGCGGGGAGCTCCTACAATGAGCAGTTCTTC

j_gene: TRBJ1-1
abundance: .
d_gene: TRBD1
v_gene: TRBV6-2/TRBV6-3
CDR3aa: CASSRQGRTEAFF
CDR3nt: TGTGCCAGCAGTCGACAGGGACGAACTGAAGCTTTCTTT

j_gene: TRBJ2-7
abundance: few
d_gene: .
v_gene: TRBV4-3
CDR3aa: CASSQAGSAYEQYF
CDR3nt: TGCGCCAGCAGCCAAGCAGGGTCCGCCTACGAGCAGTACTTC

j_gene: TRBJ2-7
abundance: .
d_gene: .
v_gene: TRBV6-2/TRBV6-3
CDR3aa: CASSSRPGVEQYF
CDR3nt: TGTGCCAGCAGTTCAAGGCCGGGGGTCGAGCAGTACTTC

j_gene: TRBJ2-7
abundance: .
d_gene: .
v_gene: TRBV10-1
CDR3aa: CASSESGGATYEQYF
CDR3nt: TGCGCCAGCAGTGAGTCGGGGGGAGCAACCTACGAGCAGTACTTC

j_gene: TRBJ1-4
abundance: .
d_gene: .
v_gene: TRBV7-9
CDR3aa: CASIPPGGEKLLF
CDR3nt: TGTGCCTCAATACCGCCAGGAGGGGAAAAACTGCTTTTT